This entry lists 10 T cell receptor beta chains sequenced from one sample in a study of blood T cell repertoires in COVID-19. Data came from immunoSEQ multiplex PCR; TCRdb stores just in-frame clones and leaves some out. This sample has about 200,000 clones; around 92% occur once, and the top ten carry around 8.4%. The sample consisted of PBMCs or T cells enriched from blood (not recorded which). The receptor set was obtained from a woman aged 18-29 years who had recovered from COVID-19.

The J gene is TRBJ1-1, the V gene TRBV27; TRBD1 matches at 12 bases. CDR3 length: 16 amino acids. Germline loops: CDR1 MNHEY, CDR2 SMNVEV (reference sequence). Unmatched junction bases numbered 3, after V lost 0 bases and J lost 4 bases. The CDR3 is CASSLSGQGAFTEAFF. In DNA, the CDR3 is TGTGCCAGCAGTTTATCGGGACAGGGGGCTTTCACTGAAGCTTTCTTT.

This chain links TRBV5-6 with TRBJ2-3; possible D gene TRBD1, 6 bases. Germline V gene data show CDR1 as SGHDT and CDR2 as YYEEEE. V was shortened by 0 bases and J by 2 bases, with 16 bases between the two germline ends. The CDR3 contains 17 residues. This CDR3 reads CASSLGRGLKHTDTQYF. CDR3 DNA sequence: TGTGCCAGCAGCTTGGGCAGGGGTTTAAAGCACACAGATACGCAGTATTTT.

The chain is built from TRBV18 and TRBJ1-2; the match to TRBD1 covers 8 bases. The length of the CDR3 is 14 residues. Trimming cost V 3 bases and J 4 bases; bases outside gene matches: 4. Germline V gene data show CDR1 as KGHSH and CDR2 as LQKENI. CDR3 coding DNA: TGTGCCAGCTCACCCTGGACAGGGCTCTATGGCTACACCTTC. Translation gives CASSPWTGLYGYTF.

This clone was detected once. The J gene is TRBJ1-1, the V gene TRBV19, with 9 bases fitting TRBD1. This CDR3 is 14 amino acids long. V trimming: 8 bases; J trimming: 6 bases; junction bases outside the gene matches: 10. CDR1 is LNHDA, CDR2 SQIVND, per germline (reference sequence). The CDR3 region is CASFDGTGSSEAFF. The DNA of the CDR3 is TGTGCCAGTTTCGACGGGACAGGGTCTTCTGAAGCTTTCTTT.

In this sample, this clone turned up once. V usage is TRBV11-2 and J usage is TRBJ1-4, with unresolved D. The CDR3 runs to 17 residues. Germline-derived CDR1 and CDR2 are SGHAT and FQNNGV. With 0 bases removed from V and 6 bases from J, the gap between germline ends came to 17 bases. CDR3 sequence reads: CASSLEEETGGHEKLFF. The CDR3, as DNA: TGTGCCAGCAGCTTAGAGGAAGAGACGGGAGGGCATGAAAAACTGTTTTTT.

This chain links TRBV6-1 with TRBJ1-3; D possibly corresponds to TRBD1 (5 bases). Germline V CDR1 and CDR2: MNHNS, SASEGT. The germline V and J ends were trimmed by 3 bases and 1 base, with 25 bases remaining between them. This CDR3 has 20 residues. Here the CDR3 reads CASSDTDQRGARGSGNTIYF. The CDR3 DNA follows: TGTGCCAGCAGTGACACGGATCAGCGGGGCGCACGGGGTTCTGGAAACACCATATATTTT.

The CDR3 reads CSVESGGGQPQHF. DNA of the CDR3: TGCAGCGTTGAATCAGGGGGCGGGCAGCCCCAGCATTTT. This rearrangement joins TRBV29-1 to TRBJ1-5; 8 bases agree with TRBD1. Looked up from germline, CDR1 is SQVTM and CDR2 is ANQGSEA. This CDR3 region has 13 residues. V lost 2 bases to trimming and J lost 7 bases; unmatched junction nucleotides: 4.

This clone was detected only a few times. The chain joins TRBV27 to TRBJ2-7, with D possibly matching TRBD2 (7 bases). Trimming took 5 bases from V and 4 from J, leaving 15 bases between them. Germline V CDR1 and CDR2: MNHEY, SMNVEV (reference sequence). This CDR3 spans 14 amino acids. CDR3 in amino acids: CASSVRGAGYEQYF. The CDR3 DNA reads as TGTGCCAGCAGTGTTCGGGGGGCAGGTTACGAGCAGTACTTC.

CDR3 sequence reads: CASSSPLGGAYYGYTF. CDR3 nucleotides: TGTGCCAGCAGTTCCCCTCTAGGGGGAGCGTACTATGGCTACACCTTC. The V call is TRBV28, the J call TRBJ1-2; tentatively, D is TRBD1 (6 bases). Trimming cost V 4 bases and J 3 bases, with 18 bases left between them. Germline loops: CDR1 MDHEN, CDR2 SYDVKM. The CDR3 loop spans 16 amino acids.

The J gene is TRBJ1-2, the V gene TRBV30; D unclear. From germline, CDR1 is GTSNPN and CDR2 SVGIG (reference sequence). The CDR3 contains 13 residues. V was clipped by 4 bases and J by 2 bases, with 11 bases between them. The CDR3 DNA reads as TGTGCCTGGATCAACAGCCCCAACTATGGCTACACCTTC. It codes for CAWINSPNYGYTF.